This TCR beta chain was profiled in a study of cytomegalovirus exposure and HLA in healthy donors. Points from the study as a whole: In an earlier analysis, about 87% or about 30%: the productive usage of most TCR beta V segments.

The V end lost 3 bases, the J end lost 5 bases, and 11 bases lay between the germline ends. Germline V gene lookup returns CDR1 KGHSH and CDR2 LQKENI. This CDR3 has 13 amino acids. Vbeta (60) and Jbeta (13) primers were used in the PCR. The data were produced by immunoSEQ multiplex PCR, yet TCRdb's version contains in-frame clones alone and is incomplete. The table shows fewer than 150,000 clones, with approximately 85% occurring only once. This clone was recorded a few times. The antigen remains undetermined. Sample: PBMCs. J is TRBJ2-7 and V is TRBV18; a possible D gene is TRBD2 (6 bases). This TCR was recovered from a woman between 25 and 40 years old in good health and CMV-seropositive. The CDR3 DNA reads TGTGCCAGCTCACCGGGACTGAGGGACGAGCAGTACTTC. Encoded protein: CASSPGLRDEQYF.